The following is a T cell receptor (beta chain) sequence with its context. Produced via immunoSEQ multiplex PCR; TCRdb's table is partial and in-frame only. This table holds 150,000 to 200,000 clones, approximately 94% found once. These data are taken from a study of T cell responses to AZD1222 COVID-19 vaccine. The CDR3 loop spans 17 amino acids. The V and J ends lost 0 bases and 0 bases respectively, with 14 bases between them. From germline, CDR1 is SGHDN and CDR2 FVKESK. The source of this sequence is an adult in good health. This sequence joins TRBV14 and TRBJ1-2, with D tentatively TRBD1 (6 bases). The sequencing here drew on peripheral blood, taken on day 0 of AZD1222 vaccination. DNA of the CDR3: TGTGCCAGCAGCCAAGACAGGGGAGGCAGGGCTAACTATGGCTACACCTTC. Protein sequence: CASSQDRGGRANYGYTF.